The 22 T cell receptor beta chains below all came from one sample that was sequenced in a study of blood T cells in healthy people across ages. Together with a sample-barcoded 5' primer, a J-beta primer mix was included in a second PCR lasting about 6 to 12 cycles. TCRdb processed the 5' RACE reads anew with MiXCR; each CDR3 protein has one entry. The table includes 1.5 million to 2 million distinct CDR3 sequences, under 30% detected once. The sequencing sample was made of blood. The receptors come from a woman under 40 in good health.

This rearrangement joins TRBV10-1 to TRBJ2-1, with TRBD1 matching over 9 bases. The germline V gene has CDR1 WNHNN and CDR2 SYGVQD (reference sequence). This CDR3 has 17 amino acids. Unmatched junction bases numbered 13, after V lost 1 base and J lost 9 bases. The CDR3 protein is CASSEWNGQGSRSEQFF. DNA of the CDR3: TGCGCCAGCAGTGAGTGGAACGGACAGGGGTCACGGAGTGAGCAGTTCTTC.

V usage is TRBV30 and J usage is TRBJ2-1; TRBD1 matches 8 bases. Germline trimming cut 3 bases from V and 6 bases from J; bases unmatched to any gene: 13. This CDR3 spans 16 amino acids. Germline loops: CDR1 GTSNPN, CDR2 SVGIG (reference sequence). CDR3 region: CAWRMTTGQDINEQFF. The CDR3 nucleotides are TGTGCCTGGAGGATGACTACGGGACAGGACATCAATGAGCAGTTCTTC.

With respect to this clonotype: A read error may explain this, as a much larger clone is one base away. The chain uses TRBV7-2 and TRBJ2-7; unclear D gene. CDR1 SGHTA and CDR2 FQGNSA come from the germline V gene. The CDR3 consists of 14 residues. Trimming shortened V by 8 bases and J by 0 bases, and 14 bases separated the two germline ends. CDR3 loop: CASGRNGLSYEQYF. CDR3 nucleotide sequence: TGTGCCAGCGGCAGGAATGGGCTCTCCTACGAGCAGTACTTC.

The chain combines TRBV7-2 with TRBJ2-3; 10 bases are shared with TRBD2. The CDR3 is made up of 17 amino acids. Unmatched junction bases numbered 10, after V lost 4 bases and J lost 3 bases. Germline assignment: CDR1 SGHTA and CDR2 FQGNSA. CDR3 in amino acids: CASSSQRGGLLTDTQYF. The DNA of the CDR3 is TGTGCCAGCAGCTCGCAGCGGGGGGGCCTTTTAACAGATACGCAGTATTTT.

Regarding this clonotype: This clone may be a read error of a much larger clone one base away. The DNA of the CDR3 is TGCAGCGTGTATACAGGGGGCGGGAGCTCCTACGAGCAGTACTTC. Translation: CSVYTGGGSSYEQYF. The rearrangement joins TRBV29-1 to TRBJ2-7; TRBD1 matches at 9 bases. The CDR3 contains 15 residues. V shed 6 bases and J 0 bases; nucleotides not matched to a gene: 9. The germline CDR1 and CDR2 sequences are SQVTM and ANQGSEA.

For this clonotype: An end of the junction does not agree with germline; a read error may underlie this. This sequence joins TRBV5-1 and TRBJ1-2; D call uncertain. The CDR3 length is 13 residues. CDR1 and CDR2 from the germline V gene are SGHRS and YFSETQ. The CDR3 spells CVSGTGLPRGYTF. DNA of the CDR3: TGCGTCAGCGGAACCGGGCTTCCTCGGGGCTACACCTTC.

The chain has TRBV2 and TRBJ2-3; no clear D. CDR1 and CDR2 (germline): SNHLY, FYNNEI. There are 13 residues in the CDR3. The V end was cut by 8 bases, the J end by 4 bases, with 13 bases between. The CDR3 sequence: CASLLVSPDTQYF. The DNA of the CDR3 is TGTGCCAGCCTTCTAGTTTCCCCAGATACGCAGTATTTT.

CDR3 sequence (DNA): TGTGCCAGCAGTACACAACAGCGGTACAATGAGCAGTTCTTC. Translated, it gives CASSTQQRYNEQFF. The chain recombines TRBV12-3 or TRBV12-4 with TRBJ2-1; perhaps TRBD2 as D (5 bases). The CDR3 sequence is 14 residues long. Trimming took off 5 bases at V and 4 bases at J, with 12 bases between the two ends.

This clonotype was recorded at least ten times. This chain links TRBV20-1 with TRBJ2-7; 10 bases fit TRBD1. The CDR3 spans 13 residues. The ends lost 6 bases at V and 6 bases at J; junction bases unmatched: 8. The germline CDR1 and CDR2 sequences are DFQATT and SNEGSKA (reference sequence). CDR3: CSARQGAWGEQYF. CDR3 coding DNA: TGCAGTGCCCGACAGGGGGCGTGGGGCGAGCAGTACTTC.

A few counts support this clonotype. CDR3 protein: CASSDRSSYNSPLHF. CDR3 in DNA: TGTGCCAGCAGTGACAGGAGCTCCTATAATTCACCCCTCCACTTT. The chain recombines TRBV6-6 with TRBJ1-6; D perhaps matches TRBD1 (6 bases). This CDR3 is built from 15 residues. The V gene's germline CDR1 is MNHNY and CDR2 SVGAGI (reference sequence). V gave up 5 bases and J gave up 0 bases, with 8 bases separating them.

This chain joins TRBV6-6 and TRBJ2-1, with 13 bases fitting TRBD2. V dropped 8 bases and J dropped 6; count of bases not matched to a gene: 7. Looked up from germline, CDR1 is MNHNY and CDR2 is SVGAGI (reference sequence). This CDR3 region has 15 residues. The CDR3 is CASLPGTSGINEQFF. The CDR3 bases are TGTGCCAGCCTTCCCGGGACTAGCGGGATCAATGAGCAGTTCTTC.

The chain employs TRBV20-1 and TRBJ2-3, with 7 nucleotides matching TRBD2. The CDR3 consists of 14 residues. Germline lookup yields CDR1 DFQATT and CDR2 SNEGSKA (reference sequence). V lost 4 bases and J lost 1; bases outside the gene matches: 5. In DNA form, the CDR3 reads TGCAGTGCTATGCGGGGGTCTGGCACAGATACGCAGTATTTT. Its translation: CSAMRGSGTDTQYF.

This clonotype was detected once. Here the CDR3 reads CASSYRQGRTDTQYF. Here the CDR3 DNA reads TGTGCCAGCAGTTATAGACAGGGGAGAACAGATACGCAGTATTTT. J is TRBJ2-3 and V is TRBV12-3 or TRBV12-4; 8 bases fit TRBD1. CDR3 length equals 15 residues. J lost 3 bases, V lost 4 bases, and 6 bases had no gene match.

V is TRBV5-1 and J is TRBJ1-1; 9 nucleotides line up with TRBD1. The CDR3 length is 16 residues. The V segment lost 0 bases and the J segment 5 bases; nucleotides outside the gene matches: 8. The germline V gene has CDR1 SGHRS and CDR2 YFSETQ. The CDR3 loop is CASSLEGQGRSTEAFF. The CDR3 DNA reads as TGCGCCAGCAGCTTGGAGGGACAGGGAAGGAGTACTGAAGCTTTCTTT.

This clonotype was detected ten times or more. The V and J genes are TRBV6-5 and TRBJ1-2; no firm D call. In germline, CDR1 is MNHEY, CDR2 SVGAGI. Trimming took off 6 bases at V and 7 bases at J, with 15 bases between the two ends. The CDR3 spans 13 residues. The DNA of the CDR3 is TGTGCCAGCAGCCGCGAGACGAGCCTTGGCTACACCTTC. It specifies CASSRETSLGYTF.

Many counts were recorded for this clonotype. CDR3 coding DNA: TGCGCCAGCAGCCAAGATTTCGATTCGTTCAGCTCTGGCTACGAGCAGTACTTC. Translating gives CASSQDFDSFSSGYEQYF. The chain uses TRBV4-3 and TRBJ2-7; unclear D gene. Trimming left V 0 bases short and J 3 bases short, with 21 bases between. Germline V CDR1 and CDR2: LGHNA, YSLEER. The length of the CDR3 is 18 residues.

The chain has TRBV29-1 and TRBJ1-2; TRBD1 is a possible D gene (6 bases). The length of the CDR3 is 12 residues. Germline loops: CDR1 SQVTM, CDR2 ANQGSEA. V gave up 8 bases and J gave up 5 bases, with 15 bases separating them. The CDR3 DNA reads TGCAGCAATTGGGGGGCAGATTATGGCTACACCTTC. It is translated as CSNWGADYGYTF.

This chain uses TRBV3-1 with TRBJ2-2, with TRBD1 identical over 7 bases. V dropped 0 bases and J dropped 6; count of bases not matched to a gene: 7. CDR3 length: 16 residues. CDR1 LGHDT and CDR2 YNNKEL come from the germline V gene (reference sequence). CDR3: CASSQDLWQGAGELFF. CDR3 coding DNA: TGTGCCAGCAGCCAAGATCTGTGGCAGGGGGCCGGGGAGCTGTTTTTT.

Only a few counts were recorded for this clonotype. V is TRBV10-3 and J is TRBJ2-3; the match to TRBD2 covers 12 bases. V trimming: 11 bases; J trimming: 6 bases; junction bases outside the gene matches: 9. The CDR3 covers 14 residues. Germline CDR1 and CDR2: ENHRY and SYGVKD. The CDR3 loop is CAVTASGRVDTQYF. CDR3 DNA: TGTGCCGTCACCGCTAGCGGGAGGGTGGATACGCAGTATTTT.

The chain recombines TRBV5-6 with TRBJ1-2, with 9 bases identical to TRBD1. CDR1 and CDR2 (germline): SGHDT, YYEEEE. The CDR3 loop spans 14 amino acids. V lost 6 bases and J lost 4; bases outside the gene matches: 7. The CDR3 protein is CASTQTGGGYGYTF. CDR3 in DNA: TGTGCCAGCACCCAGACAGGGGGAGGCTATGGCTACACCTTC.

In its sample, this clonotype was seen once. The rearrangement uses TRBV20-1 and TRBJ2-1; D possibly corresponds to TRBD2 (6 bases). The germline V gene has CDR1 DFQATT and CDR2 SNEGSKA (reference sequence). This CDR3 contains 15 residues. Trimming took off 5 bases at V and 3 bases at J, with 17 bases between the two ends. The CDR3 DNA reads TGCAGTGCTCCTTCGCGACTAGGAGACTACAATGAGCAGTTCTTC. Its protein product is CSAPSRLGDYNEQFF.

In its sample, this clonotype was seen once. The J gene is TRBJ1-3, the V gene TRBV20-1; D uncertain. Deletions cut 4 bases from V and 0 bases from J, with 25 bases between. The V gene's germline CDR1 is DFQATT and CDR2 SNEGSKA (reference sequence). The CDR3 has 19 amino acids. The CDR3 loop is CSATYGGGLGTNSGNTIYF. The CDR3 region has the DNA TGCAGTGCTACCTATGGTGGAGGGCTAGGAACTAACTCTGGAAACACCATATATTTT.